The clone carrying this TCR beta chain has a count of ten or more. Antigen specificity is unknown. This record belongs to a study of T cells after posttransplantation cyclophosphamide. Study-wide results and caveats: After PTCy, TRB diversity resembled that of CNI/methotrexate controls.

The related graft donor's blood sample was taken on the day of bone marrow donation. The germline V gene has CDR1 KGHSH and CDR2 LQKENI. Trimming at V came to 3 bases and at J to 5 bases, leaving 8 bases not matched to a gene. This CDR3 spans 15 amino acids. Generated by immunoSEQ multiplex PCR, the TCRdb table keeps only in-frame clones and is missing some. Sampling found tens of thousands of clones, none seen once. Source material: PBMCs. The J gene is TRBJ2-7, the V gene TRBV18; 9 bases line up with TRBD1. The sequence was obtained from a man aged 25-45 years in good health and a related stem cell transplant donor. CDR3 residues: CASSPKGTGSHEQYF. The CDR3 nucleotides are TGTGCCAGCTCACCGAAGGGGACAGGGTCCCACGAGCAGTACTTC.